This T cell receptor beta chain was retrieved from a study of regulatory T cells in long-lasting Graves disease. According to the study, TCR beta libraries were built with iRepertoire HTBI primers and CDR3-region Arm-PCR. TCRdb re-derived calls from the multiplex PCR reads in MiXCR, one entry per CDR3 protein. This sample has 410,000 or so distinct CDR3 sequences; approximately 15% occur once, and the top ten carry approximately 15%. Losses at the gene ends were 2 bases for V and 1 base for J; bases not matched to a gene: 3. Germline CDR1 reads GTSNPN; CDR2 reads SVGIG (reference sequence). This CDR3 region has 14 residues. Indicated time point: newly diagnosed GD, antithyroid drugs for less than 3 months. Scientists built the TCR library using RNA that was extracted from PBMCs. The same data also contributed to another study, on T cells in Graves' hyperthyroidism and ophthalmopathy. That investigation notes: Hyperthyroidism in the patients, aged 18 to 65, was newly diagnosed and under 2 months in duration.

The material sequenced was peripheral blood mononuclear cells (PBMCs), taken at new diagnosis, from a patient treated with antithyroid drugs. The gene calls are TRBV30 and TRBJ2-7, with 9 nucleotides matching TRBD2. The receptor was derived from a woman in her twenties or thirties with Graves disease. CDR3 nucleotides: TGTGCCTGGAGTAGGCTAGCGGGGTCCTACGAGCAGTACTTC. It yields the protein CAWSRLAGSYEQYF.